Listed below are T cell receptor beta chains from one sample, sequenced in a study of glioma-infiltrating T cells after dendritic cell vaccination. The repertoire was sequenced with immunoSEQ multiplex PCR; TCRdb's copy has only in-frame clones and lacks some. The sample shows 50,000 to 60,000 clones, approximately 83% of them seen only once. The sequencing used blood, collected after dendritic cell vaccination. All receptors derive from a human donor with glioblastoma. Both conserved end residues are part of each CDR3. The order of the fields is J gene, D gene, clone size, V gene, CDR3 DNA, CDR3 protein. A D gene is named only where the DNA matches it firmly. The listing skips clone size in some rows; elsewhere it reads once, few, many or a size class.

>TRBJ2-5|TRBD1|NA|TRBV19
TGTGCCAGTAGTATGAAGACAGGGGGGCACCAAGAGACCCAGTACTTC
CASSMKTGGHQETQYF
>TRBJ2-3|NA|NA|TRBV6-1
TGTGCCAGCAGTGACAGGAACCTACGCACAGATACGCAGTATTTT
CASSDRNLRTDTQYF
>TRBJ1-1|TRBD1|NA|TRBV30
TGTGCCTTTTCACCCCCGACAGGGATGAACACTGAAGCTTTCTTT
CAFSPPTGMNTEAFF
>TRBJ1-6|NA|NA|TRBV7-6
TGTGCCAGCAGCTTAGTCGGGGGGCAGGATAATTCACCCCTCCACTTT
CASSLVGGQDNSPLHF
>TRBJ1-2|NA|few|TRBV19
TGTGCCAGTAGTATAGGGGCGGGGATCGACTATGGCTACACCTTC
CASSIGAGIDYGYTF
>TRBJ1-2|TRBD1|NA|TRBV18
TGTGCCAGCTCACCAGGGACAGGGGAGGACTATGGCTACACCTTC
CASSPGTGEDYGYTF
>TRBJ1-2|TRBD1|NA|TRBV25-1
TGTGCCACCAAGGGACAGCATGGCTACACCTTC
CATKGQHGYTF
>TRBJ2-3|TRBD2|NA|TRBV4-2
TGTGCCAGCAGCCAACTTATAGCGGGGGGGGACACAGATACGCAGTATTTT
CASSQLIAGGDTDTQYF
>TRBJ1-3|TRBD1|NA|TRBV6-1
TGTGCCAGGATGGGACAGGGTGGAAACACCATATATTTT
CARMGQGGNTIYF
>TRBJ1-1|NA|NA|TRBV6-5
TGTGCCAGCAGTTACGCGGGAGGGACTGAAGCTTTCTTT
CASSYAGGTEAFF
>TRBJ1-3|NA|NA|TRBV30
TGTGCCTGGAGTGACCCCGGTGAAGAATCCTCTGGAAACACCATATATTTT
CAWSDPGEESSGNTIYF
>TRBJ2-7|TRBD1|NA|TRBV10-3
TGTGCCATCAGTGATTCCGGGACAGGGCCATACGAGCAGTACTTC
CAISDSGTGPYEQYF
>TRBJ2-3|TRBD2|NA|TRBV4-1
TGCGCCAGCAGCCGGAAGCGGGGGGAAACCACAGATACGCAGTATTTT
CASSRKRGETTDTQYF